The 20 T cell receptor beta chains below were found in one sample sequenced in a study of response to subunit inactivated influenza vaccine. From the RT-PCR reads, TCRdb called clonotypes with MiXCR, one entry per CDR3 protein. The sample contains fewer than 750,000 distinct CDR3 sequences, 13% to 15% of which appear only once. The sequenced sample was PBMCs from blood, obtained about 11 days after vaccination. All receptors derive from a man aged 45 to 65 who received an inactivated influenza vaccine.

This clonotype was detected only a few times. The rearrangement joins TRBV29-1 to TRBJ2-3; a possible D gene is TRBD1 (5 bases). The CDR3 runs to 11 residues. Trimming stripped 8 bases from V and 3 bases from J, with 9 bases between. Germline assignment: CDR1 SQVTM and CDR2 ANQGSEA. CDR3 coding DNA: TGCAGCTCCAGGGTAACAGATACGCAGTATTTT. Translated, it gives CSSRVTDTQYF.

The V and J genes are TRBV4-3 and TRBJ1-1; D unresolved. Germline assignment: CDR1 LGHNA and CDR2 YSLEER. Trimming took off 1 base at V and 0 bases at J, with 6 bases between the two ends. CDR3 size: 14 residues. The CDR3 is CASSQAPLNTEAFF. In nucleotides, the CDR3 is TGCGCCAGCAGCCAAGCACCGCTGAACACTGAAGCTTTCTTT.

This chain connects TRBV15 to TRBJ1-1; a possible D gene is TRBD1 (5 bases). Trimming removed 8 bases from V and 1 base from J, with 8 bases in between. The CDR3 sequence is 12 residues long. CDR1 and CDR2 (germline): LNHNV, YYDKDF (reference sequence). The CDR3 DNA reads as TGTGCCACCGGTCAGGGGAACACTGAAGCTTTCTTT. Translating it yields CATGQGNTEAFF.

The chain uses TRBV28 and TRBJ2-7, with D tentatively TRBD1 (6 bases). Germline CDR1 MDHEN, CDR2 SYDVKM. The CDR3 loop spans 15 amino acids. Between the trimmed V and J ends, which lost 2 bases and 2 bases, there was a span of 13 bases. CDR3 loop: CASSLPPTGTYEQYF. CDR3 DNA sequence: TGTGCCAGCAGTTTACCCCCGACAGGTACCTACGAGCAGTACTTC.

This clonotype was seen a few times. This chain connects TRBV4-3 to TRBJ2-7; no definite D call. The CDR3 totals 15 residues. Trimming took 2 bases from V and 2 from J, leaving 13 bases between them. Germline CDR1 and CDR2: LGHNA and YSLEER. In nucleotides, the CDR3 is TGCGCCAGCAGCCAAAGGGCGCAGGTGGCCTACGAGCAGTACTTC. This codes for CASSQRAQVAYEQYF.

V and J are TRBV6-2 or TRBV6-3 and TRBJ2-6; D not resolved. This CDR3 spans 14 amino acids. From germline, CDR1 is MNHEY and CDR2 SVGEGT. Trimming cost V 4 bases and J 3 bases, with 7 bases left between them. CDR3 DNA sequence: TGTGCCAGCAGTTGGTTTGTTGGGGCCAACGTCCTGACTTTC. Translated: CASSWFVGANVLTF.

This clonotype was seen a handful of times. This sequence joins TRBV4-3 and TRBJ1-4, with a possible D match to TRBD1 (5 bases). CDR1 is LGHNA and CDR2 is YSLEER in the germline V gene. Trimming shortened V by 4 bases and J by 3 bases, and 12 bases separated the two germline ends. The CDR3 has 15 amino acids. CDR3 region: CASSRKRGANEKLFF. In DNA form, the CDR3 reads TGCGCCAGCAGCCGAAAAAGGGGAGCTAATGAAAAACTGTTTTTT.

The chain employs TRBV20-1 and TRBJ1-5; 10 positions agree with TRBD1. CDR3 length equals 14 residues. Germline loops: CDR1 DFQATT, CDR2 SNEGSKA (reference sequence). J gave up 5 bases and V 4 bases, and 5 bases lay outside the gene matches. The CDR3 DNA follows: TGCAGTGCTATCGGACAGGGGGGGTATCAGCCCCAGCATTTT. Protein sequence: CSAIGQGGYQPQHF.

This clonotype was seen a handful of times. CDR3 region: CASSKKRNRGNQPQHF. As DNA, the CDR3 is TGTGCCAGCAGCAAAAAGCGGAACAGGGGCAATCAGCCCCAGCATTTT. This rearrangement joins TRBV21-1 to TRBJ1-5; the D call TRBD1 from the table was never checked on the DNA. TRBV21-1 is recorded as a pseudogene. The CDR3 covers 16 residues.

The chain has TRBV7-8 and TRBJ2-7; no reliable D call. Germline CDR1 is SGHVS and CDR2 is FQNEAQ. V lost 4 bases and J 0 bases, leaving 7 bases between the germline ends. The CDR3 contains 13 residues. CDR3 region: CASSSKGSYEQYF. The CDR3 nucleotides read TGTGCCAGCAGCTCCAAGGGCTCCTACGAGCAGTACTTC. Full variable domain (missing parts from reference TRBV7-8 and TRBJ2-7): GAGVSQSPRYKVAKRGQDVALRCDPISGHVSLFWYQQALGQGPEFLTYFQNEAQLDKSGLPSDRFFAERPEGSVSTLKIQRTQQEDSAVYLCASSSKGSYEQYFGPGTRLTVT.

In this sample, this clonotype turned up a few times. The chain links TRBV4-2 to TRBJ2-1; 7 bases fit TRBD2. The CDR3 is made up of 16 amino acids. Germline V gives CDR1 LGHNA, CDR2 YNFKEQ. V lost 6 bases, J lost 10 bases, and 18 bases stayed unmatched. CDR3 nucleotide sequence: TGTGCCAGCAGACCCCTTAGGGGCGGGAGTTACTCCGAGCAGTTCTTC. Its translation is CASRPLRGGSYSEQFF.

In its sample, this clonotype was seen a few times. V is TRBV7-9 and J is TRBJ2-2, with 7 bases fitting TRBD2. The germline gives CDR1 SEHNR, CDR2 FQNEAQ (reference sequence). The J segment lost 5 bases and the V segment lost 4 bases, leaving 13 bases of the junction unmatched. This CDR3 spans 17 amino acids. This chain's CDR3 is CASSSTRASGGTGELFF. DNA of the CDR3: TGTGCCAGCAGCTCGACTCGGGCTAGCGGAGGGACCGGGGAGCTGTTTTTT.

This clonotype was seen many times. The gene calls are TRBV28 and TRBJ2-7, with D maybe TRBD1 (6 bases). Trimming pared 5 bases from V and 7 bases from J, leaving 15 bases between. The CDR3 extends over 13 amino acids. Germline V gene lookup returns CDR1 MDHEN and CDR2 SYDVKM. CDR3 loop: CASSDQQGWEQYF. The CDR3 DNA reads TGTGCCAGCAGTGATCAACAGGGATGGGAGCAGTACTTC.

The chain employs TRBV3-1 and TRBJ2-1; 8 nucleotides line up with TRBD2. With V trimmed by 3 bases and J by 5 bases, 9 bases remained unmatched. Germline V gene sequence: CDR1 LGHDT, CDR2 YNNKEL (reference sequence). The CDR3 has 16 residues. The CDR3 protein is CASSHALAAVHNEQFF. The CDR3 region has the DNA TGTGCCAGCAGCCACGCACTAGCGGCTGTACACAATGAGCAGTTCTTC.

The chain recombines TRBV9 with TRBJ2-5; D is possibly TRBD2 (5 bases). Germline V lookup: CDR1 SGDLS, CDR2 YYNGEE. The V gene lost 0 bases and the J gene lost 4 bases, with 13 bases spanning the gap. CDR3 length equals 15 residues. CDR3 nucleotide sequence: TGTGCCAGCAGCGTAGTTCCGGGTGGAGGAGAGACCCAGTACTTC. Encoded protein: CASSVVPGGGETQYF.

The CDR3 DNA reads as TGTGCCAGCAGCTGGGGACAGGGGGATGTAAACATTCAGTACTTC. Its protein product is CASSWGQGDVNIQYF. The rearrangement uses TRBV5-5 and TRBJ2-4, with 11 bases matching TRBD1. Trimming cost V 3 bases and J 6 bases; bases outside gene matches: 5. Germline assignment: CDR1 SGHKS and CDR2 YYEKEE (reference sequence). The CDR3 extends over 15 amino acids.

J is TRBJ2-3 and V is TRBV6-1; 10 bases fit TRBD2. CDR1 and CDR2 (germline): MNHNS, SASEGT. CDR3 length: 15 residues. V dropped 6 bases and J dropped 3; count of bases not matched to a gene: 6. This CDR3 is CASRQRGGRTDTQYF. The CDR3, as DNA: TGTGCCAGCAGGCAGCGGGGGGGCCGGACAGATACGCAGTATTTT.

This clonotype has a handful of counts. V usage is TRBV7-2 and J usage is TRBJ1-2; 8 bases map to TRBD1. Germline lookup yields CDR1 SGHTA and CDR2 FQGNSA. The CDR3 has 15 residues. V was pared by 2 bases and J by 6 bases, with 8 bases of the junction left unmatched. The CDR3 region is CASSLSYDRGNGYTF. The CDR3 bases are TGTGCCAGCAGCTTATCATACGACAGGGGTAATGGCTACACCTTC.

This clonotype has more than one count but fewer than ten. The genes are TRBV28 and TRBJ2-5; D remains unclear. Trimming left V 4 bases short and J 2 bases short, with 14 bases between. The CDR3 spans 15 residues. CDR1 is MDHEN and CDR2 is SYDVKM in the germline V gene. The CDR3 region has the DNA TGTGCCAGCAGTTCCCGGGCCGTAGGGCAAGAGACCCAGTACTTC. This encodes CASSSRAVGQETQYF.

This clonotype was picked up a small number of times. This chain joins TRBV20-1 and TRBJ1-1; D gene unclear. Trimming stripped 1 base from V and 4 bases from J, with 13 bases between. The CDR3 length is 14 residues. CDR1 and CDR2 (germline): DFQATT, SNEGSKA (reference sequence). CDR3 coding DNA: TGCAGTGCTAGAGGTGGATGGGAGGGCACTGAAGCTTTCTTT. This encodes CSARGGWEGTEAFF.